Below, one T cell receptor beta chain is given with its context. What it recognizes is unknown. A junction end diverges from the germline sequence, so it may reflect a read error. The data were obtained in a study of CD8 T cells in ankylosing spondylitis. Quantitative 5'-RACE with molecular barcodes produced the TCR beta libraries. TCRdb processed the 5' RACE reads anew with MiXCR; each CDR3 protein has one entry. Here the sample spans roughly 440,000 distinct CDR3 sequences, roughly a sixth being singletons. Study-wide results and caveats: Significant enrichment of disease-linked clones was reportedly seen in matched ankylosing spondylitis synovial fluid. Clones that were linked to disease were CD8+ and were relatively rare in peripheral blood. It appeared that ankylosing spondylitis blood was characterized by a TCR beta motif of under ten highly homologous variants. Existing reports had already noted some motif variants in reactive arthritis synovial fluid and blood.

This receptor was taken from a male donor with ankylosing spondylitis. Specimen: blood, either unsorted or a sorted T cell fraction (not recorded which).

The CDR3 nucleotides read TGTGCCAGCAGCCAACCGGATCAGGGGACAGGACAGCCCCATCATTTT. Its translation: CASSQPDQGTGQPHHF. V gene TRBV4-2 combines with J gene TRBJ1-5; 8 bases line up with TRBD1. Germline V gives CDR1 LGHNA, CDR2 YNFKEQ. This CDR3 is 16 amino acids long.